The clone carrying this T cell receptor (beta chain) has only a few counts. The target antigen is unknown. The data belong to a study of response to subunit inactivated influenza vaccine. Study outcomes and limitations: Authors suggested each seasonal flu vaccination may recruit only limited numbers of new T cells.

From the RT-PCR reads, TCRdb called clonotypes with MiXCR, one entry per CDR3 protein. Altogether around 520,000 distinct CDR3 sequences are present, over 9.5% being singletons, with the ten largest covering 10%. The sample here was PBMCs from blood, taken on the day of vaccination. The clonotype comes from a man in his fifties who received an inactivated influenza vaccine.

CDR3: CASILQSGLGREQYF. In nucleotides, the CDR3 is TGTGCCAGCATTCTTCAATCGGGACTAGGTCGGGAGCAGTACTTC. V usage is TRBV11-2 and J usage is TRBJ2-7; 8 positions match TRBD2. Germline V gives CDR1 SGHAT, CDR2 FQNNGV. The CDR3 is 15 residues long. Unmatched junction bases numbered 15, after V lost 7 bases and J lost 7 bases.